This section outlines one T cell receptor beta chain sequence together with its context. The data were obtained in a study of brain T cells in children with intractable seizures. This sample's time point: blood from clinic visit 5 months post-surgery; TSC patient then seizure free. Sequencing used immunoSEQ multiplex PCR; TCRdb keeps in-frame clones, though not all of them. The table lists about 320,000 clones, more than 85% of them singletons, with around 5% in the top ten. Trimming removed 6 bases from V and 3 bases from J, with 9 bases in between. This CDR3 has 14 residues. Germline loops: CDR1 MNHEY, CDR2 SVGEGT.

The chain links TRBV6-2 or TRBV6-3 to TRBJ1-6; D gene unclear. The origin of this receptor is a boy in the first two years of life with tuberous sclerosis and intractable seizures. The source was peripheral blood, collected around 5 months after surgery. The CDR3 protein is CASSPASYNSPLHF. The CDR3 nucleotides read TGTGCCAGCAGCCCGGCGAGCTATAATTCACCCCTCCACTTT.